This TCR beta chain emerged from a study of T cell repertoires in cytomegalovirus infection. Note on this clonotype: Its target is not known.

TCRdb reanalysed the reads using MiXCR and keeps one entry per CDR3 protein. Of more than 300,000 distinct CDR3 sequences in the sample, approximately 30% were seen once. The input for sequencing was cultured PBMCs, taken from culture after CMV antigen stimulation. The clonotype originates from a human donor in good health (CMV status not recorded). Some clones in this sample may be carry-over from other donors' samples.

The chain's CDR3 is CASKSFRLGGNEQFF. The CDR3 DNA reads TGTGCCAGCAAGTCTTTCCGACTAGGTGGCAATGAGCAGTTCTTC. The chain recombines TRBV27 with TRBJ2-1; D is perhaps TRBD2 (6 bases). Trimming removed 7 bases from V and 6 bases from J, with 19 bases in between. The CDR3 is 15 amino acids. Per germline, CDR1 MNHEY and CDR2 SMNVEV (reference sequence).